Below, 14 T cell receptor beta chains from the same sample are listed, as sequenced in a study of blood T cell repertoires in COVID-19. Repertoires were generated with immunoSEQ multiplex PCR, while TCRdb's copy carries only in-frame clones and drops some. Among some 360,000 clones listed, 70% to 90% were seen once. The sample comprised peripheral blood. These receptors all come from a woman in her fifties or sixties with COVID-19, enrolled during active disease.

The chain combines TRBV6-5 with TRBJ1-2, with 10 positions matching TRBD1. Germline V lookup: CDR1 MNHEY, CDR2 SVGAGI. The CDR3 spans 13 residues. V shed 7 bases and J 8 bases; nucleotides not matched to a gene: 7. The CDR3 is CASNGQGGRGYTF. CDR3 DNA sequence: TGTGCCAGCAACGGACAGGGGGGTCGGGGCTACACCTTC.

The chain has TRBV19 and TRBJ2-5, with TRBD1 identical over 10 bases. There are 15 residues in the CDR3. V shed 6 bases, J shed 4 bases, and the junction held 8 bases outside the gene matches. Germline CDR1 reads LNHDA; CDR2 reads SQIVND (reference sequence). Written as DNA, the CDR3 is TGTGCCAGTAGACCCGCCGGGACAGGGGTAGAGACCCAGTACTTC. This sequence encodes CASRPAGTGVETQYF.

The chain joins TRBV5-1 to TRBJ1-1; 8 bases fit TRBD1. The germline gives CDR1 SGHRS, CDR2 YFSETQ. CDR3 length: 15 residues. The V and J ends lost 4 bases and 1 base, in that order; junction bases with no gene match: 6. CDR3 DNA: TGCGCCAGCAGCCCGGGGGACAGGAGGAACACTGAAGCTTTCTTT. Its protein is CASSPGDRRNTEAFF. The full variable domain, rest sourced from reference TRBV5-1 and TRBJ1-1, is KAGVTQTPRYLIKTRGQQVTLSCSPISGHRSVSWYQQTPGQGLQFLFEYFSETQRNKGNFPGRFSGRQFSNSRSEMNVSTLELGDSALYLCASSPGDRRNTEAFFGQGTRLTVV.

The gene calls are TRBV6-5 and TRBJ2-5; TRBD2 aligns across 9 bases. V lost 6 bases, J lost 1 base, and 3 bases stayed unmatched. This CDR3 is built from 14 residues. Germline V gene data show CDR1 as MNHEY and CDR2 as SVGAGI. DNA for the CDR3: TGTGCCAGCAGGAGGACTAGCGCCCAAGAGACCCAGTACTTC. The encoded protein is CASRRTSAQETQYF.

This clone came up once. This sequence joins TRBV29-1 and TRBJ2-2, with TRBD2 matching over 8 bases. Germline lookup yields CDR1 SQVTM and CDR2 ANQGSEA. Trimming cost V 4 bases and J 0 bases; bases outside gene matches: 4. There are 15 residues in the CDR3. CDR3 DNA: TGCAGCGTTGTAGCGGGGTCTTCGAACACCGGGGAGCTGTTTTTT. Protein sequence: CSVVAGSSNTGELFF.

Points on this clone: This same CDR3 is encoded by further DNA sequences in the sample. The chain has TRBV11-2 and TRBJ1-6; D remains unclear. The CDR3 is 14 residues long. Trimming took 5 bases from V and 6 from J, leaving 11 bases between them. Germline V CDR1 and CDR2: SGHAT, FQNNGV. Here the CDR3 DNA reads TGTGCCAGCAGCCTTTCACGGGGTAATTCACCCCTCCACTTT. It translates to CASSLSRGNSPLHF.

CDR3 residues: CASSDFGEQYF. The CDR3 nucleotides read TGTGCCAGCTCCGACTTCGGCGAGCAGTACTTC. The gene calls are TRBV18 and TRBJ2-7; D unclear. Germline CDR1 and CDR2: KGHSH and LQKENI. CDR3 length: 11 amino acids. V lost 6 bases and J 6 bases, leaving 9 bases between the germline ends.

The chain's CDR3 is CASKENSNQPQHF. Here the CDR3 DNA reads TGCGCCAGCAAGGAGAATAGCAATCAGCCCCAGCATTTT. The chain couples TRBV10-2 to TRBJ1-5, with D unclear. V lost 7 bases and J lost 0, with 7 bases in between. Germline lookup yields CDR1 WSHSY and CDR2 SAAADI. This CDR3 contains 13 residues.

The chain joins TRBV9 to TRBJ2-5; 10 nucleotides match TRBD1. Germline trimming cut 4 bases from V and 4 bases from J; bases unmatched to any gene: 7. Germline lookup yields CDR1 SGDLS and CDR2 YYNGEE. This CDR3 has 15 residues. The CDR3 bases are TGTGCCAGCAGCCCAATGGGACAGGGGAGAGAGACCCAGTACTTC. This sequence encodes CASSPMGQGRETQYF.

The chain couples TRBV6-5 to TRBJ2-5, with a weak D call TRBD2 (6 bases). The CDR3 has 15 residues. Trimming took off 6 bases at V and 5 bases at J, with 19 bases between the two ends. Germline V lookup: CDR1 MNHEY, CDR2 SVGAGI. CDR3 sequence reads: CASRPGGRTWETQYF. Written as DNA, the CDR3 is TGTGCCAGCAGGCCCGGGGGACGGACGTGGGAGACCCAGTACTTC.

The chain combines TRBV30 with TRBJ1-3; a possible D gene is TRBD1 (5 bases). Germline-derived CDR1 and CDR2 are GTSNPN and SVGIG (reference sequence). The germline V and J ends were trimmed by 2 bases and 8 bases, with 13 bases remaining between them. This CDR3 is 13 amino acids long. For the CDR3, the DNA is TGTGCCTGGAGTAACAGGTCGCCGCACACCATATATTTT. Translation: CAWSNRSPHTIYF.

The chain joins TRBV4-2 to TRBJ2-5, with TRBD2 matching over 7 bases. The CDR3 spans 14 residues. Germline CDR1 and CDR2: LGHNA and YNFKEQ. V lost 2 bases and J lost 2; bases outside the gene matches: 2. The CDR3 protein is CASSQRGLQETQYF. DNA for the CDR3: TGTGCCAGCAGCCAACGGGGACTACAAGAGACCCAGTACTTC.

The J gene is TRBJ1-3, the V gene TRBV7-8; D might be TRBD1 (5 bases). The CDR3 loop spans 15 amino acids. The V and J ends lost 4 bases and 0 bases respectively, with 10 bases between them. Germline V gene lookup returns CDR1 SGHVS and CDR2 FQNEAQ. The CDR3 sequence is CASSSRGPSGNTIYF. The CDR3 bases are TGTGCCAGCAGCTCGCGGGGCCCCTCTGGAAACACCATATATTTT.

The chain recombines TRBV6-5 with TRBJ2-7; 10 bases are shared with TRBD1. The CDR3 runs to 15 residues. Trimming removed 5 bases from V and 3 bases from J; junction bases left unmatched: 7. Germline values: CDR1 MNHEY, CDR2 SVGAGI. The CDR3 DNA is TGTGCCAGCAGTCCCCGAGGGACAGGGGACTACGAGCAGTACTTC. Translating it yields CASSPRGTGDYEQYF.